The next 10 T cell receptor beta chains were all read from a single sample in a study of control samples from healthy donors and cancer patients. The assay was immunoSEQ multiplex PCR, and TCRdb's table has in-frame clones only and misses some. Found here are about 150,000 clones, 90% to 95% of them singletons; the top ten hold around 6.2%. The sample taken for sequencing was blood. These receptor sequences come from a man aged 35-49 years in good health.

The genes are TRBV5-8 and TRBJ1-3; tentatively, D is TRBD1 (5 bases). The germline gives CDR1 SGHTS, CDR2 YDEGEE. Trimming cost V 4 bases and J 1 base, with 9 bases left between them. This CDR3 has 14 amino acids. CDR3 sequence (DNA): TGTGCCAGCAGCGGCGGGGGTTCTGGAAACACCATATATTTT. Its protein product is CASSGGGSGNTIYF.

The chain couples TRBV18 to TRBJ1-2; D gene uncertain. The V end lost 6 bases, the J end lost 7 bases, and 15 bases lay between the germline ends. Per germline, CDR1 KGHSH and CDR2 LQKENI. The length of the CDR3 is 13 residues. DNA for the CDR3: TGTGCCAGCTCCGTAGACCAGACGGGTGGCTACACCTTC. Amino acid sequence: CASSVDQTGGYTF.

J is TRBJ1-2 and V is TRBV28; a weak D match, TRBD1 (6 bases). Germline values: CDR1 MDHEN, CDR2 SYDVKM. CDR3 size: 14 residues. Trimming cost V 3 bases and J 2 bases, with 10 bases left between them. The CDR3 DNA follows: TGTGCCAGCAGTTTCGGGGGGCTAAACTATGGCTACACCTTC. Its protein is CASSFGGLNYGYTF.

The rearrangement uses TRBV27 and TRBJ2-2; D uncertain. This CDR3 is 13 amino acids long. V was trimmed by 3 bases and J by 7 bases, leaving 9 bases between them. The germline V gene has CDR1 MNHEY and CDR2 SMNVEV (reference sequence). The CDR3 sequence is CASSLATVGELFF. The CDR3 nucleotides are TGTGCCAGCAGTTTGGCAACGGTCGGGGAGCTGTTTTTT.

This chain links TRBV5-1 with TRBJ2-7; TRBD2 is a possible D gene (6 bases). Germline CDR1 and CDR2: SGHRS and YFSETQ. CDR3 size: 14 residues. Trimming stripped 2 bases from V and 7 bases from J, with 16 bases between. The CDR3 loop is CASSLGGNGWEQYF. DNA of the CDR3: TGCGCCAGCAGCTTAGGAGGGAACGGCTGGGAGCAGTACTTC.

The rearrangement joins TRBV4-1 to TRBJ1-5; D is possibly TRBD1 (6 bases). The V gene's germline CDR1 is MGHRA and CDR2 YSYEKL. V was clipped by 3 bases and J by 3 bases, with 12 bases between them. The CDR3 contains 15 residues. The CDR3 region is CASSQDGQPNQPQHF. As DNA, the CDR3 is TGCGCCAGCAGCCAGGATGGACAGCCCAATCAGCCCCAGCATTTT.

V usage is TRBV11-2 and J usage is TRBJ1-1; no reliable D call. The length of the CDR3 is 15 residues. Deletions cut 1 base from V and 1 base from J, with 10 bases between. Germline lookup yields CDR1 SGHAT and CDR2 FQNNGV. This CDR3 is CASSLVATSNTEAFF. In nucleotides, the CDR3 is TGTGCCAGCAGCTTAGTCGCCACTTCGAACACTGAAGCTTTCTTT.

J is TRBJ2-3 and V is TRBV28, with no clear D. The CDR3 is 11 residues long. V lost 8 bases and J 5 bases, leaving 8 bases between the germline ends. CDR1 and CDR2 from the germline V gene are MDHEN and SYDVKM. In DNA, the CDR3 is TGTGCCAGCGGCTTTGAAGATACGCAGTATTTT. It yields the protein CASGFEDTQYF.

The chain recombines TRBV6-5 with TRBJ1-2; no reliable D call. Deletions cut 0 bases from V and 10 bases from J, with 12 bases between. There are 13 residues in the CDR3. The germline CDR1 and CDR2 sequences are MNHEY and SVGAGI. The CDR3 DNA sequence: TGTGCCAGCAGTTACTCTTGGGAGGGAGTCTACACCTTC. Its protein product is CASSYSWEGVYTF.

The rearrangement joins TRBV3-1 (or the pseudogene TRBV3-2) to TRBJ1-2; 7 bases line up with TRBD1. The CDR3 has 14 amino acids. The ends lost 5 bases at V and 5 bases at J; junction bases unmatched: 8. Germline V CDR1 and CDR2: LGHDT, YNNKEL (reference sequence). This chain's CDR3 is CASSASRGWYGYTF. As DNA, the CDR3 is TGTGCCAGCAGCGCTAGCAGGGGGTGGTATGGCTACACCTTC.